The present T cell receptor beta chain was sequenced within a study of Graves' ophthalmopathy and Graves' hyperthyroidism. CDR3 length equals 14 residues. V was pared by 5 bases and J by 1 base, with 11 bases between. Germline V gives CDR1 MDHEN, CDR2 SYDVKM. RNA transcripts were the template, and TCR beta CDR3 regions were amplified from them. The first round was an RT-PCR with HTBI primers, and the second round was a multiplex PCR. TCRdb redid the calling of the multiplex PCR reads with MiXCR, one entry per CDR3 protein. The table shows approximately 500,000 distinct CDR3 sequences, with about 15% occurring only once. This clonotype was observed many times.

The chain couples TRBV28 to TRBJ1-1; D is undetermined. The origin of this receptor is a woman in her twenties or thirties with Graves' ophthalmopathy. The sequencing input was blood. The CDR3 nucleotides are TGTGCCAGCAGTCTTTGGACCAAGAACACTGAAGCTTTCTTT. Encoded protein: CASSLWTKNTEAFF.